The rows below give T cell receptor beta chains drawn from one sample of a study of blood T cell repertoires in COVID-19. Clones were sequenced by immunoSEQ multiplex PCR, and TCRdb holds only the in-frame ones, with some missing. Of around 150,000 clones listed, 79% were seen once; the top ten hold around 8.7%. Material: peripheral blood. All receptors come from a man aged 50 or older with active or convalescent COVID-19. The CDR3 runs from the conserved cysteine through the conserved F or W. The D gene is left open where the match is weak. Clone size is stated in some rows and not others, as once, few, many or a class when expanded.

>NA|14|TRBV2|TRBJ2-1|few
TGTGCCAGCAGTCGGGACACGACCAGCAATGAGCAGTTCTTC
CASSRDTTSNEQFF
>NA|12|TRBV7-9|TRBJ2-5|NA
TGTGCCAGCAGCTTACTACGGGAGACCCAGTACTTC
CASSLLRETQYF
>TRBD1|18|TRBV10-1|TRBJ2-5|NA
TGCGCCAGCAGTGAGTCTTGGTTTACACAGGGGGCTCGGGAGACCCAGTACTTC
CASSESWFTQGARETQYF
>TRBD1|16|TRBV3-1/TRBV3-2|TRBJ1-1|few
TGTGCCAGCAGCCAGATAAGAACAGGGGAGCGCACTGAAGCTTTCTTT
CASSQIRTGERTEAFF
>NA|15|TRBV6-5|TRBJ1-2|once
TGTGCCAGCACCGCGACAGGACCTGCTCTCTATGGCTACACCTTC
CASTATGPALYGYTF
>NA|13|TRBV28|TRBJ1-1|NA
TGTGCCAGCAGTTTTTCGGGGGATCCTGAAGCTTTCTTT
CASSFSGDPEAFF
>TRBD2|16|TRBV13|TRBJ2-5|NA
TGTGCCAGCAGCTTCCGTGGGGCTGGCGGGAGGGAGACCCAGTACTTC
CASSFRGAGGRETQYF
>NA|15|TRBV27|TRBJ2-1|NA
TGTGCCAGCAGTTTGCTCCCCGCAGGGTACAATGAGCAGTTCTTC
CASSLLPAGYNEQFF
>TRBD1|20|TRBV10-3|TRBJ2-6|NA
TGTGCCATCTTCGGGGGACAGGGCCGTGGCTCGCTCTCTGGGGCCAACGTCCTGACTTTC
CAIFGGQGRGSLSGANVLTF
>TRBD2|14|TRBV7-9|TRBJ2-7|many
TGTGCCAGCAGCCCACTAGCGGTCAGCTACGAGCAGTACTTC
CASSPLAVSYEQYF
>NA|16|TRBV9|TRBJ2-1|NA
TGTGCCAGCAGCCTCCTAGGGGGGGGCTGGTCCAATGAGCAGTTCTTC
CASSLLGGGWSNEQFF
>NA|9|TRBV24-1|TRBJ2-1|NA
TGTGCCACCAGGCGAGGGCAGTTCTTC
CATRRGQFF
>NA|15|TRBV10-3|TRBJ1-4|few
TGTGCCATCAGTGATGGACAGAGCATTAATGAAAAACTGTTTTTT
CAISDGQSINEKLFF
>NA|13|TRBV24-1|TRBJ1-2|NA
TGTGCCACCAGTCAAGGGGCAGGGAAGGGCTACACCTTC
CATSQGAGKGYTF
>NA|16|TRBV4-1|TRBJ2-1|NA
TGCGCCAGCAGCCAACATAGACAGTCCTCCTACAATGAGCAGTTCTTC
CASSQHRQSSYNEQFF
>TRBD1|14|TRBV4-2|TRBJ1-2|NA
TGTGCCAGCAGCCGTGAACAGGGGGCATATGGCTACACCTTC
CASSREQGAYGYTF
>TRBD1|13|TRBV27|TRBJ2-2|NA
TGTGCCAGCGGTAGGGGGCAAACCGGGGAGCTGTTTTTT
CASGRGQTGELFF
>TRBD1|15|TRBV18|TRBJ2-1|NA
TGTGCCAGCTCATTAGACAGGGGGTCCTACAATGAGCAGTTCTTC
CASSLDRGSYNEQFF
>NA|13|TRBV19|TRBJ2-3|NA
TGTGCCAGTAGTACCCCCCCACTAAATACGCAGTATTTT
CASSTPPLNTQYF
>NA|14|TRBV7-9|TRBJ2-6|NA
TGTGCCAGCAGCTATACATTCGGGGCCAACGTCCTGACTTTC
CASSYTFGANVLTF